This T cell receptor beta chain was identified during a study of cytomegalovirus exposure and HLA in healthy donors. Findings of the study overall: Later analysis suggested most CMV-associated TCR beta chains were HLA-restricted.

The study ran its PCR with 60 Vbeta and 13 Jbeta primers. Clones were read by immunoSEQ multiplex PCR, and TCRdb kept only the in-frame ones, dropping some. The sample lists some 95,000 clones, approximately 80% occurring once. CDR3 size: 14 residues. The V and J ends lost 3 bases and 1 base, in that order; junction bases with no gene match: 4. The germline V gene encodes CDR1 SQVTM and CDR2 ANQGSEA. This clone was observed once. The antigen remains unidentified. The TCR comes from a woman in her 40s in good health and CMV-seropositive. The specimen sequenced was PBMCs. The chain joins TRBV29-1 to TRBJ2-3, with TRBD2 matching 7 bases. The CDR3 coding sequence is TGCAGCGTTGATTTTGGGGGGGGCACAGATACGCAGTATTTT. It yields the protein CSVDFGGGTDTQYF.